This is a list of T cell receptor beta chains from one sample in a study of cytomegalovirus exposure and HLA in healthy donors. The protocol was immunoSEQ multiplex PCR, while the TCRdb copy is restricted to in-frame clones and leaves out a portion. Among 95,000 to 100,000 clones listed, about 81% were seen once. The specimen sequenced was PBMCs. These receptors came from a middle-aged man in good health and CMV-seronegative. Each CDR3 is given without its conserved first and last residue. A D gene is named only where the DNA matches it firmly.

V	D	J	CDR3
TRBV5-1	NA	TRBJ2-7	ASSLEGAPKQY
TRBV7-9	TRBD2	TRBJ2-1	SSTPRASGGVGEQF
TRBV7-9	NA	TRBJ1-4	ASSTAGQFNEKLF
TRBV10-3	TRBD1	TRBJ2-7	AIASRDRGPREQY
TRBV28	NA	TRBJ1-5	ASQRDSNQPQH
TRBV19	TRBD1	TRBJ2-4	ASSPGDRVQNIQY
TRBV4-1	NA	TRBJ1-5	ASSQERGQRVNQPQH
TRBV19	TRBD1	TRBJ2-7	ASSTHYRGSRSYEQY
TRBV11-1	NA	TRBJ2-5	ASSLSRGGSQETQY
TRBV19	TRBD1	TRBJ2-1	ASTTGKNEQF
TRBV6-5	NA	TRBJ1-3	ASSLRPYGNTIY
TRBV10-2	NA	TRBJ2-7	ASRGGGTLSYEQY
TRBV9	TRBD2	TRBJ2-1	ASSGPSGGSYNEQF
TRBV28	TRBD1	TRBJ1-2	ASNTGQGAHGYT
TRBV28	TRBD1	TRBJ1-2	ASSLWGASDRGDGYT
TRBV6-5	NA	TRBJ2-7	ASSPGGTYEQY
TRBV19	NA	TRBJ1-1	ASSIPGRSTEAF
TRBV11-2	TRBD2	TRBJ2-4	ASSSRLAGGPYHTNIQY
TRBV25-1	NA	TRBJ1-2	ASSDIGGGNYGYT
TRBV7-2	TRBD2	TRBJ2-3	ASTRGLAATDTQY
TRBV4-2	TRBD1	TRBJ2-3	ASSQLGQGITDTQY
TRBV5-4	TRBD2	TRBJ2-5	ASSLLAGGVKTQY
TRBV11-2	NA	TRBJ2-5	ASSSVSYQETQY
TRBV15	TRBD1	TRBJ2-1	ATSRKGTGLTNEHF
TRBV6-5	NA	TRBJ2-1	ASSYGQGVQDEQF
TRBV6-4	TRBD1	TRBJ2-3	ASSVEQGDTQY
TRBV7-2	NA	TRBJ1-5	ASSLGREKSPQH
TRBV5-1	NA	TRBJ2-1	ASSLTGRDYNEQF
TRBV4-1	NA	TRBJ2-1	ASSQEAGRGEQF
TRBV28	NA	TRBJ1-2	ASSSYAGSVNYGYT
TRBV7-9	NA	TRBJ2-7	SSSPALQRYTYEQY
TRBV6-6	NA	TRBJ2-7	ASSPFETRNYEQY
TRBV11-2	TRBD1	TRBJ2-1	ASSSSLPGQGMSEQF